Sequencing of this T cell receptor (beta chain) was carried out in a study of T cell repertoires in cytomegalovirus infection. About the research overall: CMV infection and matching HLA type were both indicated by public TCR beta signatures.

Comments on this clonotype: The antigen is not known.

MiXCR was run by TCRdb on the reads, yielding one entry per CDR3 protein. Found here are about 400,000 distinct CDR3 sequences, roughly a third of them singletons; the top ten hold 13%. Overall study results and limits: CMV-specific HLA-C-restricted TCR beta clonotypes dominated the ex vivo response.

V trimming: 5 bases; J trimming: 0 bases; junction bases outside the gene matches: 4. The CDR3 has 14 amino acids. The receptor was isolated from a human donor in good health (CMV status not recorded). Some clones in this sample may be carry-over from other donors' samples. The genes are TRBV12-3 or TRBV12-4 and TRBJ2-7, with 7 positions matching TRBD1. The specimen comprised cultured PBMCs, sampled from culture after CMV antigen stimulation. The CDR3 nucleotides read TGTGCCAGCAGTGTACAGGGGCCCTCCTACGAGCAGTACTTC. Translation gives CASSVQGPSYEQYF.